Listed below are T cell receptor beta chains from one sample, sequenced in a study of blood T cell repertoires in COVID-19. Produced via immunoSEQ multiplex PCR; TCRdb's table is partial and in-frame only. The repertoire holds about 240,000 clones, with approximately 90% as singletons. Sequencing input: peripheral blood. Receptor source: a man aged 55 to 69 who had recovered from COVID-19. Each CDR3 is given with its conserved first and last residue. Each record gives: clone size, V gene, J gene, D gene, CDR3 protein, CDR3 DNA. The D gene is left open where the match is weak. Clone size is stated in some rows and not others, as once, few, many or a class when expanded.

clone_size: NA
v_call: TRBV5-1
j_call: TRBJ2-3
d_call: TRBD2
cdr3_aa: CASSFRLATTDTQYF
cdr3_nt: TGCGCCAGCAGCTTCCGACTAGCGACCACAGATACGCAGTATTTT

clone_size: NA
v_call: TRBV5-1
j_call: TRBJ1-1
d_call: NA
cdr3_aa: CASSMTGGNTEAFF
cdr3_nt: TGCGCCAGCAGCATGACGGGTGGGAACACTGAAGCTTTCTTT

clone_size: NA
v_call: TRBV9
j_call: TRBJ1-2
d_call: NA
cdr3_aa: CASSVADGYGYTF
cdr3_nt: TGTGCCAGCAGCGTGGCAGACGGGTATGGCTACACCTTC

clone_size: NA
v_call: TRBV27
j_call: TRBJ2-7
d_call: TRBD2
cdr3_aa: CASSFRGSGGKRSYEQYF
cdr3_nt: TGTGCCAGCAGTTTCCGGGGTAGCGGGGGGAAGAGATCCTACGAGCAGTACTTC

clone_size: NA
v_call: TRBV4-1
j_call: TRBJ1-6
d_call: NA
cdr3_aa: CASSQDLLGRTYNSPLHF
cdr3_nt: TGCGCCAGCAGCCAAGATCTGTTAGGGAGGACCTATAATTCACCCCTCCACTTT

clone_size: NA
v_call: TRBV24-1
j_call: TRBJ1-2
d_call: TRBD1
cdr3_aa: CATSDPGQGAYGYTF
cdr3_nt: TGTGCCACCAGTGATCCCGGACAGGGGGCTTATGGCTACACCTTC

clone_size: NA
v_call: TRBV19
j_call: TRBJ1-6
d_call: NA
cdr3_aa: CASSKREGSYNSPLHF
cdr3_nt: TGTGCCAGTAGTAAACGGGAAGGAAGCTATAATTCACCCCTCCACTTT

clone_size: NA
v_call: TRBV7-2
j_call: TRBJ2-5
d_call: NA
cdr3_aa: CASSLVVSSQYF
cdr3_nt: TGTGCCAGCAGCTTAGTGGTTAGCTCACAGTACTTC

clone_size: NA
v_call: TRBV20-1
j_call: TRBJ2-3
d_call: NA
cdr3_aa: CSASPGVSTDTQYF
cdr3_nt: TGCAGTGCTAGTCCGGGGGTGAGCACAGATACGCAGTATTTT

clone_size: NA
v_call: TRBV18
j_call: TRBJ1-1
d_call: NA
cdr3_aa: CASSPVATNTEAFF
cdr3_nt: TGTGCCAGCTCACCAGTCGCTACGAACACTGAAGCTTTCTTT

clone_size: few
v_call: TRBV23-1
j_call: TRBJ1-4
d_call: NA
cdr3_aa: CASSHYRGVGKLFF
cdr3_nt: TGCGCCAGCAGTCATTACCGGGGAGTGGGAAAACTGTTTTTT

clone_size: NA
v_call: TRBV10-3
j_call: TRBJ1-4
d_call: NA
cdr3_aa: CAISDPDRQYEKLFF
cdr3_nt: TGTGCCATCAGTGATCCAGACAGACAATATGAAAAACTGTTTTTT

clone_size: NA
v_call: TRBV6-5
j_call: TRBJ1-2
d_call: TRBD1
cdr3_aa: CASSYSRQGGYGYTF
cdr3_nt: TGTGCCAGCAGTTACTCACGACAGGGCGGCTATGGCTACACCTTC

clone_size: NA
v_call: TRBV9
j_call: TRBJ2-2
d_call: NA
cdr3_aa: CASSPNGGGATSTGELFF
cdr3_nt: TGTGCCAGCAGCCCGAACGGTGGGGGCGCTACCTCGACCGGGGAGCTGTTTTTT

clone_size: NA
v_call: TRBV6-5
j_call: TRBJ2-2
d_call: TRBD1
cdr3_aa: CASRSGQGGVGELFF
cdr3_nt: TGTGCCAGCAGGTCGGGACAGGGGGGTGTCGGGGAGCTGTTTTTT

clone_size: NA
v_call: TRBV6-1
j_call: TRBJ2-1
d_call: TRBD2
cdr3_aa: CASSEDSGGALWDEQFF
cdr3_nt: TGTGCCAGCAGTGAAGACAGCGGGGGGGCATTATGGGATGAGCAGTTCTTC

clone_size: NA
v_call: TRBV19
j_call: TRBJ2-2
d_call: NA
cdr3_aa: CASSDNGHRVGELFF
cdr3_nt: TGTGCCAGTTCAGACAACGGCCACAGGGTCGGGGAGCTGTTTTTT

clone_size: NA
v_call: TRBV6-5
j_call: TRBJ1-5
d_call: NA
cdr3_aa: CASNEVLGNQPQHF
cdr3_nt: TGTGCCAGCAACGAGGTTTTAGGCAATCAGCCCCAGCATTTT

clone_size: NA
v_call: TRBV5-1
j_call: TRBJ1-1
d_call: NA
cdr3_aa: CASSFRGMNTEAFF
cdr3_nt: TGCGCCAGCAGCTTTAGGGGGATGAACACTGAAGCTTTCTTT

clone_size: NA
v_call: TRBV3-1/TRBV3-2
j_call: TRBJ1-2
d_call: NA
cdr3_aa: CASSPVPQGSYGYTF
cdr3_nt: TGTGCCAGCAGCCCGGTCCCACAGGGATCCTATGGCTACACCTTC

clone_size: NA
v_call: TRBV30
j_call: TRBJ2-2
d_call: NA
cdr3_aa: CAWSVTRGGELFF
cdr3_nt: TGTGCCTGGAGTGTCACCCGGGGCGGGGAGCTGTTTTTT

clone_size: NA
v_call: TRBV3-1/TRBV3-2
j_call: TRBJ2-2
d_call: TRBD2
cdr3_aa: CASSQVGLANTGELFF
cdr3_nt: TGTGCCAGCAGCCAAGTGGGACTAGCGAACACCGGGGAGCTGTTTTTT

clone_size: once
v_call: TRBV5-8
j_call: TRBJ1-6
d_call: NA
cdr3_aa: CASRKETVRSNSPLHF
cdr3_nt: TGTGCCAGCAGGAAAGAGACGGTGCGGTCTAATTCACCCCTCCACTTT

clone_size: once
v_call: TRBV27
j_call: TRBJ2-3
d_call: TRBD1
cdr3_aa: CASSLGTGGAGTDTQYF
cdr3_nt: TGTGCCAGCAGTTTGGGGACAGGGGGCGCGGGGACAGATACGCAGTATTTT

clone_size: NA
v_call: TRBV5-6
j_call: TRBJ2-5
d_call: TRBD1
cdr3_aa: CASSLEIKGARETQYF
cdr3_nt: TGTGCCAGCAGCTTGGAAATTAAGGGGGCGCGTGAGACCCAGTACTTC

clone_size: NA
v_call: TRBV11-2
j_call: TRBJ2-7
d_call: TRBD1
cdr3_aa: CASSLGRTGPVFHEQYF
cdr3_nt: TGTGCCAGCAGCTTAGGCCGGACAGGCCCCGTCTTCCACGAGCAGTACTTC

clone_size: NA
v_call: TRBV5-1
j_call: TRBJ1-5
d_call: NA
cdr3_aa: CASSLVGGSNQPQHF
cdr3_nt: TGCGCCAGCAGCTTGGTTGGGGGGAGCAATCAGCCCCAGCATTTT

clone_size: NA
v_call: TRBV5-1
j_call: TRBJ2-2
d_call: TRBD2
cdr3_aa: CATTSSGGPRSTGELFF
cdr3_nt: TGCGCCACCACGAGTAGCGGGGGACCGCGAAGCACCGGGGAGCTGTTTTTT

clone_size: NA
v_call: TRBV9
j_call: TRBJ2-3
d_call: NA
cdr3_aa: CASSVVTSTDTQYF
cdr3_nt: TGTGCCAGCAGCGTAGTAACTAGCACAGATACGCAGTATTTT

clone_size: once
v_call: TRBV7-8
j_call: TRBJ1-2
d_call: NA
cdr3_aa: CASSLELKGGGGYTF
cdr3_nt: TGTGCCAGCAGCTTAGAGTTGAAGGGAGGCGGCGGCTACACCTTC

clone_size: once
v_call: TRBV9
j_call: TRBJ1-5
d_call: NA
cdr3_aa: CASSAGGRNQPQHF
cdr3_nt: TGTGCCAGCAGCGCGGGGGGGCGCAATCAGCCCCAGCATTTT

clone_size: NA
v_call: TRBV5-1
j_call: TRBJ2-3
d_call: TRBD2
cdr3_aa: CASSSNSEGRADTQYF
cdr3_nt: TGCGCCAGCAGCTCTAACTCGGAGGGGAGGGCAGATACGCAGTATTTT

clone_size: NA
v_call: TRBV6-5
j_call: TRBJ2-7
d_call: TRBD1
cdr3_aa: CASSLWDRGPYEQYF
cdr3_nt: TGTGCCAGCAGTCTATGGGACAGGGGACCCTACGAGCAGTACTTC

clone_size: NA
v_call: TRBV9
j_call: TRBJ1-1
d_call: NA
cdr3_aa: CASSPRLGGNTEAFF
cdr3_nt: TGTGCCAGCAGCCCCCGTTTAGGGGGGAACACTGAAGCTTTCTTT

clone_size: NA
v_call: TRBV5-1
j_call: TRBJ1-4
d_call: NA
cdr3_aa: CASSLRGEKLFF
cdr3_nt: TGCGCCAGCAGCTTACGGGGAGAAAAACTGTTTTTT

clone_size: NA
v_call: TRBV3-1/TRBV3-2
j_call: TRBJ2-2
d_call: TRBD2
cdr3_aa: CASSPGLAGVHTGELFF
cdr3_nt: TGTGCCAGCAGCCCGGGACTAGCGGGGGTCCACACCGGGGAGCTGTTTTTT

clone_size: NA
v_call: TRBV28
j_call: TRBJ1-6
d_call: NA
cdr3_aa: CASSLSTGHLHF
cdr3_nt: TGTGCCAGCAGCCTGTCGACGGGACACCTCCACTTT

clone_size: NA
v_call: TRBV6-5
j_call: TRBJ2-5
d_call: TRBD1
cdr3_aa: CASSPGTGVWETQYF
cdr3_nt: TGTGCCAGCAGTCCCGGGACAGGGGTATGGGAGACCCAGTACTTC

clone_size: NA
v_call: TRBV5-6
j_call: TRBJ1-5
d_call: NA
cdr3_aa: CASSLRGGRQPQHF
cdr3_nt: TGTGCCAGCAGCTTAAGGGGGGGCCGGCAGCCCCAGCATTTT

clone_size: NA
v_call: TRBV6-5
j_call: TRBJ1-5
d_call: TRBD1
cdr3_aa: CASRAGTGGQPQHF
cdr3_nt: TGTGCCAGCAGGGCCGGGACAGGGGGACAGCCCCAGCATTTT

clone_size: NA
v_call: TRBV5-1
j_call: TRBJ1-6
d_call: NA
cdr3_aa: CASSLGQPPLPLHF
cdr3_nt: TGCGCCAGCAGCTTGGGACAGCCACCTTTGCCCCTCCACTTT

clone_size: NA
v_call: TRBV10-2
j_call: TRBJ2-2
d_call: TRBD2
cdr3_aa: CASSVLAGAGELFF
cdr3_nt: TGCGCCAGCAGTGTTCTAGCGGGGGCCGGGGAGCTGTTTTTT

clone_size: NA
v_call: TRBV5-1
j_call: TRBJ2-2
d_call: TRBD2
cdr3_aa: CASSPQVGGAGELFF
cdr3_nt: TGCGCCAGCAGCCCCCAGGTCGGGGGGGCCGGGGAGCTGTTTTTT

clone_size: NA
v_call: TRBV10-2
j_call: TRBJ1-6
d_call: TRBD1
cdr3_aa: CASSSDRGRSPLHF
cdr3_nt: TGCGCCAGCAGTTCCGACAGGGGGAGGTCACCCCTCCACTTT

clone_size: once
v_call: TRBV2
j_call: TRBJ1-6
d_call: TRBD1
cdr3_aa: CASRPGQGRNSPLHF
cdr3_nt: TGTGCCAGCAGACCTGGACAGGGCCGGAATTCACCCCTCCACTTT

clone_size: NA
v_call: TRBV7-9
j_call: TRBJ2-1
d_call: NA
cdr3_aa: CASSTRPPLVF
cdr3_nt: TGTGCCAGCAGCACCCGACCCCCCCTAGTCTTC

clone_size: NA
v_call: TRBV6-5
j_call: TRBJ1-6
d_call: NA
cdr3_aa: CASSYGQRSPLHF
cdr3_nt: TGTGCCAGCAGTTACGGACAGCGCTCACCCCTCCACTTT

clone_size: NA
v_call: TRBV10-3
j_call: TRBJ1-1
d_call: NA
cdr3_aa: CAITEGPNTEAFF
cdr3_nt: TGTGCCATCACGGAGGGCCCGAACACTGAAGCTTTCTTT

clone_size: NA
v_call: TRBV19
j_call: TRBJ2-5
d_call: NA
cdr3_aa: CASSPGLRQMETQYF
cdr3_nt: TGTGCCAGTAGCCCCGGCCTTAGACAAATGGAGACCCAGTACTTC

clone_size: NA
v_call: TRBV9
j_call: TRBJ1-3
d_call: TRBD1
cdr3_aa: CASSVGGWGQNGNTIYF
cdr3_nt: TGTGCCAGCAGCGTAGGGGGCTGGGGACAGAATGGAAACACCATATATTTT

clone_size: NA
v_call: TRBV5-1
j_call: TRBJ2-1
d_call: TRBD1
cdr3_aa: CASSLSRDRYNEQFF
cdr3_nt: TGCGCCAGCAGCCTGTCCCGGGACAGGTACAATGAGCAGTTCTTC

clone_size: NA
v_call: TRBV6-5
j_call: TRBJ1-1
d_call: TRBD1
cdr3_aa: CASNRDRVLPEAFF
cdr3_nt: TGTGCCAGCAACCGGGACAGGGTTCTCCCTGAAGCTTTCTTT

clone_size: few
v_call: TRBV6-6
j_call: TRBJ1-2
d_call: NA
cdr3_aa: CASRTAVWDGYTF
cdr3_nt: TGTGCCAGCAGGACCGCGGTCTGGGATGGCTACACCTTC

clone_size: NA
v_call: TRBV6-5
j_call: TRBJ1-2
d_call: NA
cdr3_aa: CASSAGQEGNYGYTF
cdr3_nt: TGTGCCAGCAGCGCCGGCCAGGAGGGAAACTATGGCTACACCTTC

clone_size: once
v_call: TRBV18
j_call: TRBJ1-4
d_call: NA
cdr3_aa: CASSPLDRRATNEKLFF
cdr3_nt: TGTGCCAGCTCACCACTTGACAGGCGAGCAACTAATGAAAAACTGTTTTTT

clone_size: NA
v_call: TRBV9
j_call: TRBJ2-1
d_call: TRBD1
cdr3_aa: CASSVVGRGHSSNEQFF
cdr3_nt: TGTGCCAGCAGCGTAGTCGGCAGGGGGCATTCGAGCAATGAGCAGTTCTTC

clone_size: NA
v_call: TRBV12-5
j_call: TRBJ2-5
d_call: NA
cdr3_aa: CASASRGRSEETQYF
cdr3_nt: TGTGCTAGTGCCTCAAGAGGGAGGTCCGAGGAGACCCAGTACTTC

clone_size: NA
v_call: TRBV11-2
j_call: TRBJ1-4
d_call: TRBD1
cdr3_aa: CASSFGTDNEKLFF
cdr3_nt: TGTGCCAGCAGCTTCGGGACAGATAATGAAAAACTGTTTTTT

clone_size: NA
v_call: TRBV24-1
j_call: TRBJ1-1
d_call: NA
cdr3_aa: CATNTPAGGKMNTEAFF
cdr3_nt: TGTGCCACCAACACCCCGGCCGGGGGAAAGATGAACACTGAAGCTTTCTTT